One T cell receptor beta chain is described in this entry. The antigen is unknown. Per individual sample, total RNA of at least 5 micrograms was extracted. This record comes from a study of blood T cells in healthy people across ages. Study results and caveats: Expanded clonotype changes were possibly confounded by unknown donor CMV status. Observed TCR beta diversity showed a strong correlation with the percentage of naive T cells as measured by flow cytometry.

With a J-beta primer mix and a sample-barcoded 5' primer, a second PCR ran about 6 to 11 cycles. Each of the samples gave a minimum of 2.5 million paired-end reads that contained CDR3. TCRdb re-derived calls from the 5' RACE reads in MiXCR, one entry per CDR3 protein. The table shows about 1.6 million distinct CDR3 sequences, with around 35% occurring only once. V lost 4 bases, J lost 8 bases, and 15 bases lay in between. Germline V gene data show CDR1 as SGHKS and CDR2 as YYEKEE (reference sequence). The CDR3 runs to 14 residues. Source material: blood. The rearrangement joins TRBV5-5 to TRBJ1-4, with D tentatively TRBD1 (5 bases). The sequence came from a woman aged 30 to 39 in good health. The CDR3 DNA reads TGTGCCAGCAGCCCGAGAGGGACTGGAGAAAAACTGTTTTTT. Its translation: CASSPRGTGEKLFF.